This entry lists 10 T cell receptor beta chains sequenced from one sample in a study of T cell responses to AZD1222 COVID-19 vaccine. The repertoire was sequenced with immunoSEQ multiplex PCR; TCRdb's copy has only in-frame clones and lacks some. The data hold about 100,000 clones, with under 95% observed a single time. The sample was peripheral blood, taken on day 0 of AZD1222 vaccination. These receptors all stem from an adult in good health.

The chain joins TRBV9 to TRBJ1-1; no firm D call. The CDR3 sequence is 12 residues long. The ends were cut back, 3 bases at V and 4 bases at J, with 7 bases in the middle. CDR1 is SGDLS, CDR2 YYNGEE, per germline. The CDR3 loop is CASSADGTEAFF. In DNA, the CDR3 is TGTGCCAGCAGCGCCGACGGCACTGAAGCTTTCTTT.

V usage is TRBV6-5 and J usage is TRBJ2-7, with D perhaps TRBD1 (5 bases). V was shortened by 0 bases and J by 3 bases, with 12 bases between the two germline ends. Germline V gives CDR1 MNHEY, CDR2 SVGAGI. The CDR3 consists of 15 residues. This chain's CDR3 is CASSYSQGAVYEQYF. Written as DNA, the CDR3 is TGTGCCAGCAGTTACTCCCAGGGCGCCGTCTACGAGCAGTACTTC.

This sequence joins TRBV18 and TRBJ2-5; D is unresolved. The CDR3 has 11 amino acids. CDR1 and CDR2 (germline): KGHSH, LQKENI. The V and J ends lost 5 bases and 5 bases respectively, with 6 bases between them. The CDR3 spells CASSTRETQYF. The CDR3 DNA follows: TGTGCCAGCTCAACCAGGGAGACCCAGTACTTC. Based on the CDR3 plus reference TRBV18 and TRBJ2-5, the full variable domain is NAGVMQNPRHLVRRRGQEARLRCSPMKGHSHVYWYRQLPEEGLKFMVYLQKENIIDESGMPKERFSAEFPKEGPSILRIQQVVRGDSAAYFCASSTRETQYFGPGTRLLVL.

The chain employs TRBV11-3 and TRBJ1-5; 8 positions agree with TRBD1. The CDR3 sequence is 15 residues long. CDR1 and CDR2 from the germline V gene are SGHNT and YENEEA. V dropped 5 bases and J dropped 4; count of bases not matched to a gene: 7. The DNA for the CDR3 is TGTGCCAGCAGCGGGCCGGGACAGGTTAATCAGCCCCAGCATTTT. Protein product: CASSGPGQVNQPQHF. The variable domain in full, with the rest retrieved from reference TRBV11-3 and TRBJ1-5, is EAGVVQSPRYKIIEKKQPVAFWCNPISGHNTLYWYLQNLGQGPELLIRYENEEAVDDSQLPKDRFSAERLKGVDSTLKIQPAELGDSAVYLCASSGPGQVNQPQHFGDGTRLSIL.

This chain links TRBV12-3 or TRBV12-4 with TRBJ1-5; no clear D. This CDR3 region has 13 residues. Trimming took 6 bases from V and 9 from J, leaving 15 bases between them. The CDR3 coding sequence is TGTGCCAGCAGCGGACGGCAATCTGGGCCCCAGCATTTT. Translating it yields CASSGRQSGPQHF.

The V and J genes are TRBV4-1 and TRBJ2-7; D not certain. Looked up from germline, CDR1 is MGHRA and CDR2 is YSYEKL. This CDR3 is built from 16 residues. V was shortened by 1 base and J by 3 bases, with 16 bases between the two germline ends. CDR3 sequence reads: CASSQGPMEQGYEQYF. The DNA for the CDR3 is TGCGCCAGCAGCCAAGGGCCCATGGAACAAGGCTACGAGCAGTACTTC.

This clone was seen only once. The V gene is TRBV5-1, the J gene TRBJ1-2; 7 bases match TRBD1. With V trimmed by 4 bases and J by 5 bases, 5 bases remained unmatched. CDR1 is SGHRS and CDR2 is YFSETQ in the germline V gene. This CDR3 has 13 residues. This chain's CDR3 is CASSDRVTYGYTF. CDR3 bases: TGCGCCAGCAGCGACAGGGTAACGTATGGCTACACCTTC.

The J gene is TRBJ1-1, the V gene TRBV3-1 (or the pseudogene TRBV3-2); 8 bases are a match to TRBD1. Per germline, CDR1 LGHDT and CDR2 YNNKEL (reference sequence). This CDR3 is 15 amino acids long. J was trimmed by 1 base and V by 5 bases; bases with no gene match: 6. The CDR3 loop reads CASSVRQGQNTEAFF. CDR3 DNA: TGTGCCAGCAGCGTCCGACAGGGGCAGAACACTGAAGCTTTCTTT.

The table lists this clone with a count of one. CDR3 sequence (DNA): TGTGCCAGCAGCTGGAGTGGGGCCTGGGACACTGAAGCTTTCTTT. Its protein product is CASSWSGAWDTEAFF. This rearrangement joins TRBV7-9 to TRBJ1-1; maybe TRBD1 (5 bases). V dropped 4 bases and J dropped 3 bases, with 15 bases sitting between them. The CDR3 loop spans 15 amino acids. Looked up from germline, CDR1 is SEHNR and CDR2 is FQNEAQ (reference sequence).

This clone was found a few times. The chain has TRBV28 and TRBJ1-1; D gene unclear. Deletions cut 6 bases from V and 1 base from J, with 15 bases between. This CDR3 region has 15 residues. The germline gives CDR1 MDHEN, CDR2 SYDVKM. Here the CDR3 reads CASSPLASGNTEAFF. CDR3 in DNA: TGTGCCAGCAGCCCCTTGGCCAGCGGGAACACTGAAGCTTTCTTT.